The 7 T cell receptor beta chains reported below all come from one sample, sequenced in a study of human T cells and chemical hapten exposure. The time point here: patch test 1, 2 weeks after DPC sensitization. Stated treatment: therapeutic diphenylcyclopropenone sensitization with weekly scalp DPC. Each CDR3 protein is one row after TCRdb ran MiXCR on the RACE reads. The table has some 180,000 distinct CDR3 sequences, about 22% seen once. The source material was whole blood, sampled in connection with sensitization to the hapten diphenylcyclopropenone (DPC). These receptors were obtained from a woman aged 45 to 65 with alopecia areata. Some clones in this sample may be carry-over from other donors' samples.

V and J are TRBV6-1 and TRBJ2-1; D possibly corresponds to TRBD1 (6 bases). This CDR3 has 14 residues. V was clipped by 2 bases and J by 8 bases, with 13 bases between them. Germline V gives CDR1 MNHNS, CDR2 SASEGT. The CDR3 nucleotides are TGTGCCAGCAGTGAATTACAGGGAACTGATGAGCAGTTCTTC. Translated, it gives CASSELQGTDEQFF.

V usage is TRBV5-6 and J usage is TRBJ1-5, with a possible D match to TRBD1 (5 bases). V was pared by 1 base and J by 6 bases, with 14 bases between. The CDR3 is made up of 15 amino acids. From germline, CDR1 is SGHDT and CDR2 YYEEEE. The CDR3 loop is CASSLRTQPSQPQHF. Written as DNA, the CDR3 is TGTGCCAGCAGCTTGAGGACACAGCCAAGTCAGCCCCAGCATTTT.

The chain links TRBV2 to TRBJ2-1, with 7 bases fitting TRBD1. Germline CDR1 is SNHLY and CDR2 is FYNNEI. With 3 bases clipped from V and 8 bases from J, the junction kept 10 bases outside the gene matches. This CDR3 has 15 amino acids. CDR3 nucleotides: TGTGCCAGCAGTGACCTTTCGCGAGGGGGCGATGAGCAGTTCTTC. It encodes CASSDLSRGGDEQFF.

This clonotype turned up a few times. The chain combines TRBV30 with TRBJ1-6; D remains unclear. V gave up 1 base and J gave up 7 bases, with 11 bases separating them. This CDR3 contains 14 residues. Germline values: CDR1 GTSNPN, CDR2 SVGIG (reference sequence). The CDR3 nucleotides are TGTGCCTGGAGTGATTGGACGGAGAATTCACCCCTCCACTTT. It translates to CAWSDWTENSPLHF.

The rearrangement uses TRBV20-1 and TRBJ2-2; TRBD2 agrees at 9 bases. Trimming removed 6 bases from V and 1 base from J; junction bases left unmatched: 3. The germline CDR1 and CDR2 sequences are DFQATT and SNEGSKA (reference sequence). This CDR3 has 14 amino acids. The CDR3 spells CSARTSVNTGELFF. CDR3 DNA sequence: TGCAGTGCGAGGACTAGCGTGAACACCGGGGAGCTGTTTTTT.

This clonotype was recorded at least ten times. The chain recombines TRBV20-1 with TRBJ2-2; D is possibly TRBD2 (6 bases). With 6 bases removed from V and 3 bases from J, the gap between germline ends came to 14 bases. The CDR3 loop spans 14 amino acids. Germline V CDR1 and CDR2: DFQATT, SNEGSKA (reference sequence). The CDR3 region is CSAPRLGDTGELFF. DNA of the CDR3: TGCAGTGCCCCACGACTAGGCGACACCGGGGAGCTGTTTTTT.

The genes are TRBV12-3 or TRBV12-4 and TRBJ2-7; no clear D gene. V dropped 5 bases and J dropped 6 bases, with 11 bases sitting between them. The CDR3 is 12 amino acids. The DNA of the CDR3 is TGTGCCAGCAGTAACCCCCGATCCGAGCAGTACTTC. Its protein product is CASSNPRSEQYF.